This is a list of T cell receptor beta chains from one sample in a study of PD-1 blockade in classical Hodgkin lymphoma. Sequencing used immunoSEQ multiplex PCR; TCRdb keeps in-frame clones, though not all of them. Counted here are under 40,000 clones, about four fifths occurring once; the ten biggest clones make up about 17%. The source material was peripheral blood mononuclear cells (PBMCs), sampled before the fourth cycle of nivolumab. These receptors all come from a human donor with classical Hodgkin lymphoma. CDR3s include the opening cysteine and the closing phenylalanine or tryptophan. Each record gives: D gene, clone size, J gene, V gene, CDR3 protein, CDR3 DNA. The D gene is left open where the match is weak. Size is omitted from some rows. Given values are once, few, many or a class for expanded clones.

-,few,TRBJ1-1,TRBV30,CAWTVSRTEAFF,TGTGCCTGGACAGTTAGTAGGACTGAAGCTTTCTTT
-,-,TRBJ2-2,TRBV7-2,CASSLLGGSTGELFF,TGTGCCAGCAGCTTACTTGGGGGGTCCACCGGGGAGCTGTTTTTT
TRBD1,-,TRBJ2-3,TRBV7-7,CASSLEQGDTQYF,TGTGCTAGCAGCTTAGAACAGGGGGATACGCAGTATTTT
-,-,TRBJ2-7,TRBV5-6,CASSTGARSYEQYF,TGTGCCAGCAGCACAGGCGCGCGCTCCTACGAGCAGTACTTC
TRBD1,-,TRBJ1-1,TRBV5-1,CASSWTGSGTEAFF,TGCGCCAGCAGCTGGACAGGGTCGGGCACTGAAGCTTTCTTT
TRBD1,-,TRBJ2-6,TRBV19,CASSDLRDSLSGANVLTF,TGTGCCAGTAGTGACCTCCGGGACAGCCTCTCTGGGGCCAACGTCCTGACTTTC
-,-,TRBJ1-6,TRBV7-9,CASSLSFSNNSPLHF,TGTGCCAGCAGCTTAAGTTTTTCCAATAATTCACCCCTCCACTTT
TRBD2,-,TRBJ2-3,TRBV6-1,CASKPSGASDTQYF,TGTGCCAGCAAGCCTAGCGGGGCCTCAGATACGCAGTATTTT
TRBD2,-,TRBJ2-1,TRBV28,CASSFSGVGGGYNEQFF,TGTGCCAGCAGTTTCTCCGGAGTGGGGGGAGGGTACAATGAGCAGTTCTTC
-,-,TRBJ2-5,TRBV7-2,CASSLYGYRETQYF,TGTGCCAGCAGCTTATATGGCTACAGAGAGACCCAGTACTTC
-,-,TRBJ1-2,TRBV5-6,CASSYIRGDGYTF,TGTGCCAGCAGCTATATTAGGGGAGATGGCTACACCTTC
-,medium-sized,TRBJ1-6,TRBV5-1,CASREGNSPLHF,TGCGCCAGCAGGGAGGGGAATTCACCCCTCCACTTT
TRBD2,-,TRBJ2-3,TRBV19,CASTRRIAAGTDTQYF,TGTGCCAGTACCCGGAGGATTGCAGCGGGGACAGATACGCAGTATTTT
-,-,TRBJ1-2,TRBV7-9,CASSSSPIRGRYTF,TGTGCCAGCAGCTCGTCCCCTATAAGGGGCAGATACACCTTC
TRBD1,-,TRBJ1-1,TRBV15,CATSRALGTAAEAFF,TGTGCCACCAGCAGAGCATTGGGGACAGCGGCTGAAGCTTTCTTT
-,few,TRBJ1-5,TRBV6-6,CASSYLRGGPDQPQHF,TGTGCCAGCAGTTACCTCCGCGGGGGACCCGATCAGCCCCAGCATTTT
TRBD1,-,TRBJ2-4,TRBV7-3,CASSPTGGLGIQYF,TGTGCCAGCAGCCCGACAGGGGGCTTGGGCATTCAGTACTTC
-,few,TRBJ2-7,TRBV4-2,CASSQGLIHEQYF,TGTGCCAGCAGCCAAGGACTAATCCACGAGCAGTACTTC
TRBD2,-,TRBJ2-1,TRBV9,CASSIDGLAGSSYNEQFF,TGTGCCAGCAGCATCGACGGACTAGCGGGAAGCTCCTACAATGAGCAGTTCTTC
-,-,TRBJ2-2,TRBV5-4,CASSFLGNTGELFF,TGTGCCAGCAGCTTTCTCGGGAACACCGGGGAGCTGTTTTTT
-,-,TRBJ2-7,TRBV28,CASSLSGLEQYF,TGTGCCAGCAGTTTAAGCGGTCTCGAGCAGTACTTC
-,once,TRBJ1-2,TRBV4-3,CASSPAAALVYGYTF,TGCGCCAGCAGCCCTGCGGCCGCACTAGTTTATGGCTACACCTTC
-,-,TRBJ1-1,TRBV30,CAWSEAILTFF,TGTGCCTGGAGTGAGGCAATTTTAACTTTCTTT
TRBD1,-,TRBJ2-5,TRBV9,CASSFRGLETQYF,TGTGCCAGCAGCTTCAGGGGGCTGGAGACCCAGTACTTC
-,few,TRBJ1-1,TRBV19,CASSMRVRVANTEAFF,TGTGCCAGTAGTATGCGGGTTCGGGTTGCGAACACTGAAGCTTTCTTT
TRBD1,-,TRBJ1-1,TRBV7-8,CASSLAVTGRGLNTEAFF,TGTGCCAGCAGCTTAGCTGTGACAGGGAGGGGGCTGAACACTGAAGCTTTCTTT
-,-,TRBJ1-4,TRBV5-4,CASSPTTHNEKLFF,TGTGCCAGCAGCCCGACAACACATAATGAAAAACTGTTTTTT
TRBD2,-,TRBJ2-7,TRBV6-1,CASSEEVAGGYEQYF,TGTGCCAGCAGTGAAGAGGTAGCGGGAGGCTACGAGCAGTACTTC
TRBD1,-,TRBJ1-5,TRBV30,CALNTGGGQPQHF,TGTGCCTTGAACACAGGGGGAGGACAGCCCCAGCATTTT
-,few,TRBJ1-1,TRBV7-3,CASSSGFSGTEAFF,TGTGCCAGCAGCTCCGGATTTAGTGGGACTGAAGCTTTCTTT
-,-,TRBJ1-3,TRBV5-5,CASSLGGTSSGNTIYF,TGTGCCAGCAGCTTGGGGGGCACGAGCTCTGGAAACACCATATATTTT
-,-,TRBJ2-7,TRBV19,CASSIPGTSYEQYF,TGTGCCAGTAGTATCCCCGGGACCTCCTACGAGCAGTACTTC
-,-,TRBJ2-3,TRBV28,CASSPQSRSTDTQYF,TGTGCCAGCAGTCCCCAATCGAGGAGCACAGATACGCAGTATTTT
-,-,TRBJ1-1,TRBV9,CASSVGMGTEAFF,TGTGCCAGCAGCGTAGGGATGGGCACTGAAGCTTTCTTT
-,-,TRBJ2-5,TRBV7-9,CASSVGQETQYF,TGTGCCAGCAGTGTCGGCCAAGAGACCCAGTACTTC
-,-,TRBJ2-7,TRBV19,CASGPGGGYEQYF,TGTGCCAGTGGCCCGGGTGGTGGGTACGAGCAGTACTTC
TRBD2,-,TRBJ2-1,TRBV6-6,CASWLAGEQFF,TGTGCCAGCTGGCTAGCGGGTGAGCAGTTCTTC